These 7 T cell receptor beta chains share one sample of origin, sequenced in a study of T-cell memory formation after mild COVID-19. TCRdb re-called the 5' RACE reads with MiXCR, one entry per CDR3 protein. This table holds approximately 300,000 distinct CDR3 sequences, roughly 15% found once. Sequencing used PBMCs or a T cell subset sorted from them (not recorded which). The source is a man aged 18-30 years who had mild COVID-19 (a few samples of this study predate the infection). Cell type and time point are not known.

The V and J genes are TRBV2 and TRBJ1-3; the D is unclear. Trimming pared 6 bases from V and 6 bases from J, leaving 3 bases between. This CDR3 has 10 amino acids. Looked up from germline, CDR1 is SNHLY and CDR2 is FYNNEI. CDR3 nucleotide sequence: TGTGCCAGCAGGAAAAACACCATATATTTT. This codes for CASRKNTIYF.

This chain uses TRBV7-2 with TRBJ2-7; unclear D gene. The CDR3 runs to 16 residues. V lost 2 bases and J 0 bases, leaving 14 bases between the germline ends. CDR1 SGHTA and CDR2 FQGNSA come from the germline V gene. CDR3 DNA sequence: TGTGCCAGCAGCTTATTTTTCCGGGCGAGCTCCTACGAGCAGTACGTC. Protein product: CASSLFFRASSYEQYV.

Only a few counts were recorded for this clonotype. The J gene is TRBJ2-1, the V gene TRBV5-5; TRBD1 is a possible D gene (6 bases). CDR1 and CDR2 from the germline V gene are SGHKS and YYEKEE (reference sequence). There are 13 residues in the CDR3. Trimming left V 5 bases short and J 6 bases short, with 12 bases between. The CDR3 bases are TGTGCCAGCAGTCGGACAGACCTCAATGAGCAGTTCTTC. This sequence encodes CASSRTDLNEQFF.

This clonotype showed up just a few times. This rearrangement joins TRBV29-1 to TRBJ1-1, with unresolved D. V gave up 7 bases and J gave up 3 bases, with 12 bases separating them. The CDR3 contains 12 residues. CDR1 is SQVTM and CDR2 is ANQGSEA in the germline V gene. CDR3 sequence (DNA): TGCAGCGCCCCCAATGGATACACTGAAGCTTTCTTT. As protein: CSAPNGYTEAFF.

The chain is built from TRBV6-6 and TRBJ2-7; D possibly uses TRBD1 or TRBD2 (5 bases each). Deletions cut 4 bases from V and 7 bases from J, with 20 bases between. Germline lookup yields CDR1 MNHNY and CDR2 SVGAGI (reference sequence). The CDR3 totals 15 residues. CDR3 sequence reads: CASSSRDAGGREQYV. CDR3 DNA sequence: TGTGCCAGCAGTTCTCGGGACGCCGGAGGTCGGGAGCAGTACGTC.

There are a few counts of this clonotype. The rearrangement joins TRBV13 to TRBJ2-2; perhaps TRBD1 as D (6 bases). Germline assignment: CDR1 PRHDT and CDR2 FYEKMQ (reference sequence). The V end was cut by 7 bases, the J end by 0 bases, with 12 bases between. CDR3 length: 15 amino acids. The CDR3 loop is CASNLWGPNTGELFF. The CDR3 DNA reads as TGTGCCAGCAACTTGTGGGGGCCGAACACCGGGGAGCTGTTTTTT.

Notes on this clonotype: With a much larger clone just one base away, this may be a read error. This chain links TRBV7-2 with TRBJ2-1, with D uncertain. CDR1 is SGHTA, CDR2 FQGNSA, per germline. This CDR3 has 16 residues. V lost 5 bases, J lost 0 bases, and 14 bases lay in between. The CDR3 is CASSVVAQRSYNEQFF. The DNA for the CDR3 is TGTGCCAGCAGCGTAGTGGCGCAGCGCTCCTACAATGAGCAGTTCTTC.